The 17 T cell receptor beta chains below were found in one sample sequenced in a study of blood T cell repertoires in COVID-19. Profiling relied on immunoSEQ multiplex PCR, and the TCRdb table lists in-frame clones only, not all of them. Of tens of thousands of clones in the sample, less than 90% were seen once. Source material: peripheral blood. The source of these receptors is a human donor in a cohort sampled during active COVID-19.

The sample holds a few counts of this clone. The CDR3 region has the DNA TGTGCCAGCAGCCCGGGACAGATTAATGAAAAACTGTTTTTT. Its translation: CASSPGQINEKLFF. The chain recombines TRBV7-9 with TRBJ1-4; 7 positions match TRBD1. After removal of 5 bases from V and 4 bases from J, the junction contained 4 bases not matched to a gene. In germline, CDR1 is SEHNR, CDR2 FQNEAQ (reference sequence). This CDR3 is 14 amino acids long.

CDR3 nucleotides: TGTGCCAGCAGCCCCGGGACAGGGGGCGCGGAAAAACTGTTTTTT. Amino acids: CASSPGTGGAEKLFF. The V and J genes are TRBV7-3 and TRBJ1-4; 12 bases line up with TRBD1. V was pared by 5 bases and J by 8 bases, with 6 bases of the junction left unmatched. Germline V gives CDR1 SGHTA, CDR2 FQGTGA. This CDR3 has 15 residues.

J is TRBJ2-7 and V is TRBV18; possible D gene TRBD1, 5 bases. Germline CDR1 KGHSH, CDR2 LQKENI. The CDR3 is 14 amino acids. Between the trimmed V and J ends, which lost 4 bases and 6 bases, there was a span of 16 bases. The CDR3 sequence: CASSLTDSLPEQYF. CDR3 DNA: TGTGCCAGCTCACTGACAGATTCCCTCCCCGAGCAGTACTTC. Full variable domain (missing parts from reference TRBV18 and TRBJ2-7): NAGVMQNPRHLVRRRGQEARLRCSPMKGHSHVYWYRQLPEEGLKFMVYLQKENIIDESGMPKERFSAEFPKEGPSILRIQQVVRGDSAAYFCASSLTDSLPEQYFGPGTRLTVT.

The chain links TRBV28 to TRBJ2-6; TRBD2 is a possible D gene (5 bases). Germline CDR1 and CDR2: MDHEN and SYDVKM. This CDR3 comprises 17 residues. The V end lost 6 bases, the J end lost 0 bases, and 15 bases lay between the germline ends. CDR3 nucleotide sequence: TGTGCCAGCAGGCGCGGAGACGGGAACTCTGGGGCCAACGTCCTGACTTTC. It encodes CASRRGDGNSGANVLTF.

The chain joins TRBV6-2 or TRBV6-3 to TRBJ1-1; D perhaps matches TRBD1 (6 bases). The V gene's germline CDR1 is MNHEY and CDR2 SVGEGT. The CDR3 runs to 13 residues. V lost 2 bases, J lost 10 bases, and 14 bases lay in between. This CDR3 is CASSYEGGIGAFF. The CDR3 coding sequence is TGTGCCAGCAGTTACGAGGGGGGGATAGGAGCTTTCTTT.

This clone was seen more than once but under ten times. Other DNA sequences in this specimen translate into the identical CDR3. The V gene is TRBV5-4, the J gene TRBJ2-7, with TRBD1 identical over 8 bases. V dropped 4 bases and J dropped 0; count of bases not matched to a gene: 3. In germline, CDR1 is SGHNT, CDR2 YYREEE (reference sequence). The CDR3 runs 14 residues. The CDR3 region is CASSPGQDSYEQYF. The CDR3 DNA is TGTGCCAGCAGCCCGGGACAGGACTCCTACGAGCAGTACTTC.

The V and J genes are TRBV7-2 and TRBJ2-7; D might be TRBD2 (6 bases). Per the germline V gene, CDR1 is SGHTA and CDR2 is FQGNSA. V lost 1 base and J lost 4, with 11 bases in between. The CDR3 loop spans 14 amino acids. The CDR3 is CASSLGAGLYEQYF. The CDR3 DNA reads as TGTGCCAGCAGCTTAGGGGCGGGGCTATACGAGCAGTACTTC. Drawing the rest from reference TRBV7-2 and TRBJ2-7, the complete variable domain is GAGVSQSPSNKVTEKGKDVELRCDPISGHTALYWYRQSLGQGLEFLIYFQGNSAPDKSGLPSDRFSAERTGGSVSTLTIQRTQQEDSAVYLCASSLGAGLYEQYFGPGTRLTVT.

A few counts support this clone. This rearrangement joins TRBV24-1 to TRBJ2-7; TRBD1 matches 11 bases. J was trimmed by 7 bases and V by 7 bases; bases with no gene match: 5. The CDR3 contains 13 residues. CDR1 is KGHDR and CDR2 is SFDVKD in the germline V gene. This CDR3 is CATSGQGAYEQYF. For the CDR3, the DNA is TGTGCCACCAGCGGACAGGGGGCGTATGAGCAGTACTTC.

The chain recombines TRBV5-1 with TRBJ2-5, with 9 nucleotides matching TRBD1. Germline loops: CDR1 SGHRS, CDR2 YFSETQ. The CDR3 is made up of 15 amino acids. Losses at the gene ends were 4 bases for V and 2 bases for J; bases not matched to a gene: 6. Here the CDR3 reads CASSVTGGQQETQYF. As DNA, the CDR3 is TGCGCCAGCAGCGTAACAGGGGGCCAGCAAGAGACCCAGTACTTC.

The J gene is TRBJ1-1, the V gene TRBV19; D might be TRBD1 (6 bases). The CDR3 is made up of 14 amino acids. Germline-derived CDR1 and CDR2 are LNHDA and SQIVND (reference sequence). The V end was cut by 4 bases, the J end by 1 base, with 10 bases between. CDR3: CASSTGQQNTEAFF. CDR3 nucleotides: TGTGCCAGTAGTACGGGACAACAGAACACTGAAGCTTTCTTT.

The genes are TRBV2 and TRBJ2-7, with a possible D match to TRBD1 (5 bases). The germline V gene encodes CDR1 SNHLY and CDR2 FYNNEI. Trimming shortened V by 6 bases and J by 3 bases, and 12 bases separated the two germline ends. The CDR3 is 13 residues long. CDR3 bases: TGTGCCAGCAGCTGGACACTGCGCTACGAGCAGTACTTC. Translation: CASSWTLRYEQYF.

The chain joins TRBV18 to TRBJ1-2; a weak D match, TRBD1 (5 bases). The CDR3 is made up of 14 amino acids. V was clipped by 6 bases and J by 5 bases, with 16 bases between them. Germline V CDR1 and CDR2: KGHSH, LQKENI. DNA for the CDR3: TGTGCCAGCTCGCGAGACGGGACTGAGTATGGCTACACCTTC. Translating it yields CASSRDGTEYGYTF.

The chain joins TRBV5-1 to TRBJ2-3; 7 nucleotides agree with TRBD1. V gave up 0 bases and J gave up 2 bases; unmatched junction bases: 6. This CDR3 region has 16 residues. Germline CDR1 SGHRS, CDR2 YFSETQ. In nucleotides, the CDR3 is TGCGCCAGCAGCTTGGAAGGACAGGCTACCACAGATACGCAGTATTTT. Translating gives CASSLEGQATTDTQYF. The variable domain in full, completed from reference TRBV5-1 and TRBJ2-3, reads KAGVTQTPRYLIKTRGQQVTLSCSPISGHRSVSWYQQTPGQGLQFLFEYFSETQRNKGNFPGRFSGRQFSNSRSEMNVSTLELGDSALYLCASSLEGQATTDTQYFGPGTRLTVL.

This clone was found many times. This chain uses TRBV29-1 with TRBJ2-2; D ambiguous. CDR3 length: 14 amino acids. V lost 5 bases to trimming and J lost 3 bases, with 13 bases between them. Germline V gene data show CDR1 as SQVTM and CDR2 as ANQGSEA. CDR3 bases: TGCAGCGTTAGTTTCGTACAACACACCGGGGAGCTGTTTTTT. Residues: CSVSFVQHTGELFF.

The chain has TRBV5-1 and TRBJ2-1, with 10 bases that match TRBD2. The length of the CDR3 is 14 residues. Per the germline V gene, CDR1 is SGHRS and CDR2 is YFSETQ. J was trimmed by 10 bases and V by 7 bases; bases with no gene match: 11. As DNA, the CDR3 is TGCGCCAGCCGCTGGGGGCTAGCGGGAGTCGAGCAGTTCTTC. Translated, it gives CASRWGLAGVEQFF.

V and J are TRBV7-8 and TRBJ1-4, with TRBD1 matching over 9 bases. CDR1 and CDR2 from the germline V gene are SGHVS and FQNEAQ. With 5 bases clipped from V and 7 bases from J, the junction kept 5 bases outside the gene matches. The CDR3 covers 14 residues. CDR3 amino acids: CASSLTGGGEKLFF. DNA for the CDR3: TGTGCCAGCAGCCTGACAGGGGGAGGTGAAAAACTGTTTTTT.

The V call is TRBV6-6, the J call TRBJ1-4; 9 bases match TRBD1. The CDR3 consists of 15 residues. V gave up 5 bases and J gave up 6 bases; unmatched junction bases: 7. The V gene's germline CDR1 is MNHNY and CDR2 SVGAGI (reference sequence). In DNA form, the CDR3 reads TGTGCCAGCAGTCAGGGACAGGGTATAGATGAAAAACTGTTTTTT. Encoded protein: CASSQGQGIDEKLFF.